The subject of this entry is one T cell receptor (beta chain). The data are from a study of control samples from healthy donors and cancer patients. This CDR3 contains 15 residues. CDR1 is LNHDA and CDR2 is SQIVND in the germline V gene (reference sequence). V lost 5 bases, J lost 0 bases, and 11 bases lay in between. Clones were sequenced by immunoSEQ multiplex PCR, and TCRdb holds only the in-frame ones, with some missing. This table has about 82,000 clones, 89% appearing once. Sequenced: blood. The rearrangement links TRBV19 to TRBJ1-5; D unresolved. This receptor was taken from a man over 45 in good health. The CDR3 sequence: CASSLGRYSNQPQHF. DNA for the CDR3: TGTGCCAGTAGTTTAGGACGGTATAGCAATCAGCCCCAGCATTTT.